The TCR beta chain under discussion was sequenced for a study of blood T cell repertoires in COVID-19. Study-level background: PBMCs, B-cell-depleted T cells, or T cells provided the cDNA or gDNA that made up the material.

Germline V gives CDR1 SGDLS, CDR2 YYNGEE. Trimming left V 2 bases short and J 4 bases short, with 12 bases between. The CDR3 is made up of 15 amino acids. Assay: immunoSEQ multiplex PCR; the TCRdb copy retains only in-frame clones and omits some. The sample shows tens of thousands of clones, around 83% of them seen only once. What was sequenced was peripheral blood. The sequence came from a human donor in a cohort sampled during active COVID-19. The chain recombines TRBV9 with TRBJ2-2, with D perhaps matching TRBD2 (6 bases). The CDR3 protein is CASSVGAGTTGELFF. In nucleotides, the CDR3 is TGTGCCAGCAGCGTTGGTGCGGGGACCACCGGGGAGCTGTTTTTT.